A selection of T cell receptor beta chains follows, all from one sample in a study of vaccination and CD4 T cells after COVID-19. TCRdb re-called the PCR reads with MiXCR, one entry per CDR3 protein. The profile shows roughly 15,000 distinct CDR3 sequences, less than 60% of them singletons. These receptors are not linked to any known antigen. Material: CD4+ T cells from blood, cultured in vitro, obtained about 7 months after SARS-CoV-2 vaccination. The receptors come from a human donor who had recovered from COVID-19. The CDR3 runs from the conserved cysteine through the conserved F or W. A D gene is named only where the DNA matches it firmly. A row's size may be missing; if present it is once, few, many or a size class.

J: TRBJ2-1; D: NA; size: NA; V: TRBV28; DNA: TGTGCCAGCAGTCTATCTGACTACAATGAGCAGTTCTTC; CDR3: CASSLSDYNEQFF
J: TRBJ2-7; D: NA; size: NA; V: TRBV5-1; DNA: TGCGCCAGCAGCTTGGGGGTGGCCTACGAGCAGTACTTC; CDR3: CASSLGVAYEQYF
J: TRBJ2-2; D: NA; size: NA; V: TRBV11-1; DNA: TGTGCCAGCAGCTTAGTAGGGCAGTCCACCGGGGAGCTGTTTTTT; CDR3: CASSLVGQSTGELFF
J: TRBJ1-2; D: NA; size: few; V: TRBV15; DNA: TGTGCCACCAGCAGAGATGGCAGGGATTACTATGTGGGGGGCTACACCTTC; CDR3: CATSRDGRDYYVGGYTF
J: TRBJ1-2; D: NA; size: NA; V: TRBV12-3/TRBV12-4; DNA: TGTGCCAGCAGTTTGAACCCCGACTATGGCTACACCTTC; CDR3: CASSLNPDYGYTF
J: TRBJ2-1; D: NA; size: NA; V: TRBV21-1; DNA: TGTGCCAGCAGCAAAGCGCTTTCGGCAGGGCGGGGAGATGAGCAGTTCTTC; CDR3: CASSKALSAGRGDEQFF
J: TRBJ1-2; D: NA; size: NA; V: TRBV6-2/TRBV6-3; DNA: TGTGCCAGCAGACGTCCCCGGGACTCCTATGGCTACACCTTC; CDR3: CASRRPRDSYGYTF
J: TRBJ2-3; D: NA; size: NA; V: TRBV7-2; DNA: TGTGCCAGCAGCCGCCGGTGGGGGGCAGATACGCAGTATTTT; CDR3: CASSRRWGADTQYF
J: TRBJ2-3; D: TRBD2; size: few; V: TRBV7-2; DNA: TGTGCCAGCTTACTAGCGGGGCGCACAGATACGCAGTATTTT; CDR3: CASLLAGRTDTQYF
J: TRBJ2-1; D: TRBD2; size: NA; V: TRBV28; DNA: TGTGCCAGCAGTTTGGCTGGGGCTAGCGGGGTATTAGAGCAGTTCTTC; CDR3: CASSLAGASGVLEQFF
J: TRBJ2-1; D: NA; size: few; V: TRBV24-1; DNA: TGTGCCACCAGTGATTCGGGACCCAAGTCCTACAATGAGCAGTTCTTC; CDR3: CATSDSGPKSYNEQFF
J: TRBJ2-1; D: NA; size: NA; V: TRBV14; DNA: TGTGCCAGCGGAGGGCAGTACTACAATGAGCAGTTCTTC; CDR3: CASGGQYYNEQFF
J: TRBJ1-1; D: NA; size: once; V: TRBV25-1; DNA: TGTGCCAGCAGTGACGGGGTGGGACGGAACACTGAAGCTTTCTTT; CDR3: CASSDGVGRNTEAFF
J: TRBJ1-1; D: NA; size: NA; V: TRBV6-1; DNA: TGTGCCAGCACAACAGGGATGAACACTGAAGCTTTCTTT; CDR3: CASTTGMNTEAFF
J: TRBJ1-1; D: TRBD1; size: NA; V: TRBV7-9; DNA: TGTGCCAGCAGCTTGGAACAGGGGTACACTGAAGCTTTCTTT; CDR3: CASSLEQGYTEAFF
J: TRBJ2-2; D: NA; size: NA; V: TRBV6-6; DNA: TGTGCCAGCAGTTTCCGACCCAGCGGTAACACCGGGGAGCTGTTTTTT; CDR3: CASSFRPSGNTGELFF